This TCR beta chain was observed in a study of technical replicates of blood from several donors. Germline V gene sequence: CDR1 MNHEY, CDR2 SVGAGI. The CDR3 is made up of 15 amino acids. V gave up 6 bases and J gave up 2 bases, with 13 bases separating them. Only in-frame clones appear in the TCRdb table, and some are missing; sequencing was by immunoSEQ multiplex PCR. This table holds tens of thousands of clones, about 96% found once. The chain combines TRBV6-5 with TRBJ2-2, with TRBD1 as a possible D gene (5 bases). The sequenced sample was T cells isolated from PBMCs. The sequence derives from a human donor in good health. The CDR3 here is CASSHRRSNTGELFF. The CDR3 nucleotides read TGTGCCAGCAGCCACAGGAGATCAAACACCGGGGAGCTGTTTTTT.